This paragraph covers one T cell receptor (beta chain) sequence. The record originates from a study of T cell responses to AZD1222 COVID-19 vaccine. Trimming at V came to 4 bases and at J to 5 bases, leaving 10 bases not matched to a gene. The germline V gene has CDR1 MNHEY and CDR2 SVGEGT. The CDR3 totals 16 residues. Method: immunoSEQ multiplex PCR; TCRdb's copy keeps in-frame clones and lacks some. The sample has 150,000 or so clones; about nine tenths are singletons. Sample: peripheral blood, taken on day 0 of AZD1222 vaccination. V and J are TRBV6-2 or TRBV6-3 and TRBJ1-5, with 8 bases lining up with TRBD1. This sequence originates from an adult in good health. The CDR3 nucleotides are TGTGCCAGCAGTTTCGCAGGGGGCGCTGTTCATCAGCCCCAGCATTTT. Amino acids: CASSFAGGAVHQPQHF.